This TCR beta chain was found in a study of T cell changes during pregnancy in multiple sclerosis. Between the trimmed V and J ends, which lost 2 bases and 2 bases, there was a span of 8 bases. Germline values: CDR1 SGHTA, CDR2 FQGTGA. The CDR3 length is 14 residues. Sequenced by immunoSEQ multiplex PCR; TCRdb stores in-frame clones only, minus some. The profile shows tens of thousands of clones, 93% of them singletons. This clonotype was sampled from a female donor in good health, enrolled as a control in a pregnancy study. This chain links TRBV7-3 with TRBJ2-3; no clear D. The specimen was peripheral blood, collected in the second trimester of pregnancy. The CDR3 region is CASSLEADTDTQYF. DNA of the CDR3: TGTGCCAGCAGCTTAGAGGCAGACACAGATACGCAGTATTTT.